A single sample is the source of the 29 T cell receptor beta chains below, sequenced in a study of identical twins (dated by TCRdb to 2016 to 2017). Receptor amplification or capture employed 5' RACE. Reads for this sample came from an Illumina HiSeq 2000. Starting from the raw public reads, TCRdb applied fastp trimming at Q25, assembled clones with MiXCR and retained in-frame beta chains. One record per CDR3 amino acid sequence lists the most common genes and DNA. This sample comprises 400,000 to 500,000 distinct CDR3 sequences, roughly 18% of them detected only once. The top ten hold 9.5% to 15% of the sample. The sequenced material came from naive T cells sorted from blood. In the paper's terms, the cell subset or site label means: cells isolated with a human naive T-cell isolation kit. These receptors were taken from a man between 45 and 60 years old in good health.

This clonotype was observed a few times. DNA for the CDR3: TGCGCCAGCAGCGTTACCGGGACAGCGAACACCGGGGAGCTGTTTTTT. Amino acid sequence: CASSVTGTANTGELFF. V usage is TRBV5-1 and J usage is TRBJ2-2, with 7 nucleotides matching TRBD1. V lost 4 bases to trimming and J lost 0 bases; unmatched junction nucleotides: 6. The CDR3 contains 16 residues. Germline V gives CDR1 SGHRS, CDR2 YFSETQ.

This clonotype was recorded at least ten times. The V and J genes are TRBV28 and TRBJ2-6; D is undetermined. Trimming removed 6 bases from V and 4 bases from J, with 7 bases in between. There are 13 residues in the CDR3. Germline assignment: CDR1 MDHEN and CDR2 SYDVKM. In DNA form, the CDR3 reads TGTGCCAGCAGCAACGGGGGGGCCAACGTCCTGACTTTC. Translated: CASSNGGANVLTF. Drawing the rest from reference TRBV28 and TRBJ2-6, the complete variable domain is DVKVTQSSRYLVKRTGEKVFLECVQDMDHENMFWYRQDPGLGLRLIYFSYDVKMKEKGDIPEGYSVSREKKERFSLILESASTNQTSMYLCASSNGGANVLTFGAGSRLTVL.

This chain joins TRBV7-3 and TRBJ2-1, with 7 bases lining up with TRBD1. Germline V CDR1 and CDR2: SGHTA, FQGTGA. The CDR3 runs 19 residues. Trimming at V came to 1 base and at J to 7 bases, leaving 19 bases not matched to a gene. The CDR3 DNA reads TGTGCCAGCAGCTTAATTCCCCGGGACAGTGCTGTGGGCGAGAATGAGCAGTTCTTC. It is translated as CASSLIPRDSAVGENEQFF.

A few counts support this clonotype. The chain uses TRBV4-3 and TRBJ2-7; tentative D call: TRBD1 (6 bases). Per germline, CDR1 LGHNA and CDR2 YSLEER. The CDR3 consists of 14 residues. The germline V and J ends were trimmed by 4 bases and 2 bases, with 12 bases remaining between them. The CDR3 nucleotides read TGCGCCAGCAGCCCGCAACAGGGTGCCTACGAGCAGTACTTC. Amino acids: CASSPQQGAYEQYF.

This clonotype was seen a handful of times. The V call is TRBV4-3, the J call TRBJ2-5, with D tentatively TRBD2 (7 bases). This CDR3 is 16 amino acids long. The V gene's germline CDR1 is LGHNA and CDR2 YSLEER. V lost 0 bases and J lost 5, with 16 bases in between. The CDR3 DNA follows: TGCGCCAGCAGCCAAGATTCTAGGGGGGGCTGGGAGACCCAGTACTTC. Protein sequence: CASSQDSRGGWETQYF.

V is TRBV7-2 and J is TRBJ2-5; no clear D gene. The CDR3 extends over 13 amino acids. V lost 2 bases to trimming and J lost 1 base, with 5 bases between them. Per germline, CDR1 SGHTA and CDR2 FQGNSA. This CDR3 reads CASSLQVQETQYF. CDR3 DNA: TGTGCCAGCAGCTTACAGGTCCAAGAGACCCAGTACTTC.

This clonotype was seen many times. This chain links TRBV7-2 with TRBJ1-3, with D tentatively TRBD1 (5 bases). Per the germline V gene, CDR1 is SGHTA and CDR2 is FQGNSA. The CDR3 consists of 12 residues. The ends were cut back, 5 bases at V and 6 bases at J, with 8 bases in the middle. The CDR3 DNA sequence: TGTGCCAGCAGCACAGGAGAAAACACCATATATTTT. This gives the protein CASSTGENTIYF. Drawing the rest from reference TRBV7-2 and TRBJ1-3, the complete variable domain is GAGVSQSPSNKVTEKGKDVELRCDPISGHTALYWYRQSLGQGLEFLIYFQGNSAPDKSGLPSDRFSAERTGGSVSTLTIQRTQQEDSAVYLCASSTGENTIYFGEGSWLTVV.

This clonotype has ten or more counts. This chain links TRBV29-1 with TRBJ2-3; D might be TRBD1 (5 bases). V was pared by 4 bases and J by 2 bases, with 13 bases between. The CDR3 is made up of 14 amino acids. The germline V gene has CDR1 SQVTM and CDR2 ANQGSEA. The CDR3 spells CSVARSGITDTQYF. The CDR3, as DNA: TGCAGCGTTGCGCGATCAGGGATCACAGATACGCAGTATTTT.

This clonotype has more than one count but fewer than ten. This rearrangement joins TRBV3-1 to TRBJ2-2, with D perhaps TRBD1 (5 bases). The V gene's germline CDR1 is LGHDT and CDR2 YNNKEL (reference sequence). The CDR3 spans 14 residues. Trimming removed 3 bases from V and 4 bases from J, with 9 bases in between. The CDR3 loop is CASSQGPGTGELFF. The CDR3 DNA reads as TGTGCCAGCAGCCAGGGGCCGGGCACCGGGGAGCTGTTTTTT.

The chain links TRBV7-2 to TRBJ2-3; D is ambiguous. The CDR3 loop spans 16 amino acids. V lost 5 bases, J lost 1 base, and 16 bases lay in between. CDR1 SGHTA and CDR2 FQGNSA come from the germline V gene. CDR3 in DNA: TGTGCCAGCAGCCCGCGTTGGGATGGGGGCACAGATACGCAGTATTTT. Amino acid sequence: CASSPRWDGGTDTQYF.

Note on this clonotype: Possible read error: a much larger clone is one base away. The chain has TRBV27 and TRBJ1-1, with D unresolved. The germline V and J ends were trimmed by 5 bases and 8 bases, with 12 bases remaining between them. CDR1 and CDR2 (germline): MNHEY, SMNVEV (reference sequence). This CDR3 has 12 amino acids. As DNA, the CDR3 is TGTGCCAGCAGTCGCCGGGGTGTCGAAGCTTTCTTT. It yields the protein CASSRRGVEAFF.

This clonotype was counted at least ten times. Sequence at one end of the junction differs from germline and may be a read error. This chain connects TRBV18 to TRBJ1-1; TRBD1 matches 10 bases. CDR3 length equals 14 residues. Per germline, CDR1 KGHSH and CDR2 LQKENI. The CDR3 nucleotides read TGCGCCAGCAGCTTACGGACAGGGGGAACTGAAGCTTTCTTT. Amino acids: CASSLRTGGTEAFF. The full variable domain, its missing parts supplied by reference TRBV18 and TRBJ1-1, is NAGVMQNPRHLVRRRGQEARLRCSPMKGHSHVYWYRQLPEEGLKFMVYLQKENIIDESGMPKERFSAEFPKEGPSILRIQQVVRGDSAAYFCASSLRTGGTEAFFGQGTRLTVV.

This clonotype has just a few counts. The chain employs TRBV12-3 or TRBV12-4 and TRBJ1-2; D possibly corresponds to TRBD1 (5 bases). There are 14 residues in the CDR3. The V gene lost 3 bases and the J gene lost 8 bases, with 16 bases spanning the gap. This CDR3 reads CASSLGLQTMGYTF. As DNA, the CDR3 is TGTGCCAGCAGTTTGGGGCTTCAAACTATGGGCTACACCTTC.

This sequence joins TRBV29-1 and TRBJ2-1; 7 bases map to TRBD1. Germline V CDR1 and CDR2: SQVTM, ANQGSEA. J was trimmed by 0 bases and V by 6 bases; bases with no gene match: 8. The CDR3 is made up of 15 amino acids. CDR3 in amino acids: CSVSLGQVSYNEQFF. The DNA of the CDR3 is TGCAGCGTAAGTCTCGGACAGGTCTCCTACAATGAGCAGTTCTTC.

The CDR3 DNA sequence: TGCAGTGCTGGAGTCCACGGGTACCAAGAGACCCAGTACTTC. Its protein product is CSAGVHGYQETQYF. The gene calls are TRBV20-1 and TRBJ2-5; D is unresolved. The CDR3 is made up of 14 amino acids. V gave up 5 bases and J gave up 0 bases, with 13 bases separating them. The germline gives CDR1 DFQATT, CDR2 SNEGSKA (reference sequence).

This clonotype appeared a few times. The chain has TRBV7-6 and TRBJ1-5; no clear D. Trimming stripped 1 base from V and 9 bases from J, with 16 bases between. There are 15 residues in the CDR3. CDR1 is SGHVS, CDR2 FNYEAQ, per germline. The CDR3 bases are TGTGCCAGCAGCTTAGGGGGAGGAGCGGTGGGGCCCCAGCATTTT. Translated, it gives CASSLGGGAVGPQHF. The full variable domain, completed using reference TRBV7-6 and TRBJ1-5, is GAGVSQSPRYKVTKRGQDVALRCDPISGHVSLYWYRQALGQGPEFLTYFNYEAQQDKSGLPNDRFSAERPEGSISTLTIQRTEQRDSAMYRCASSLGGGAVGPQHFGDGTRLSIL.

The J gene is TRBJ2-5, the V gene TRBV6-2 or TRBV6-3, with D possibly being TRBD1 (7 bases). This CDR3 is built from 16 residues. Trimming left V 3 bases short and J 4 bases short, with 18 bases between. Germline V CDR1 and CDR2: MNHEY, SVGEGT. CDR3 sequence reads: CASSYLQGGVGETQYF. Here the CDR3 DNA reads TGTGCCAGCAGTTATCTCCAGGGGGGAGTAGGAGAGACCCAGTACTTC.

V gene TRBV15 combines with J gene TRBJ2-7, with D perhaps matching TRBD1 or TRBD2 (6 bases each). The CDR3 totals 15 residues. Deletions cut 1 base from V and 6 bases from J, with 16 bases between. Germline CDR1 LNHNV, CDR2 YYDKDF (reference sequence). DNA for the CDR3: TGTGCCACCAGCAGAGTAGGAGGGGGGATTCGCGAGCAGTACTTC. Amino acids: CATSRVGGGIREQYF.

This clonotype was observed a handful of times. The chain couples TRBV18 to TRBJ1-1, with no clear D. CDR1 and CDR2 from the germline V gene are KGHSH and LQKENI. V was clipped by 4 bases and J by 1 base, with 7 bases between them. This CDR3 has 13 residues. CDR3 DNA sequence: TGTGCCAGCTCACAAATTGCGAACACTGAAGCTTTCTTT. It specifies CASSQIANTEAFF.

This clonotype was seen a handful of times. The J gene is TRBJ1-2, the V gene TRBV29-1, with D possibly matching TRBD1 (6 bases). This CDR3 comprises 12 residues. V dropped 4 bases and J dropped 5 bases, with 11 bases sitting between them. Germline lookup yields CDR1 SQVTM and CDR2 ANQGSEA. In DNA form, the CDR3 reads TGCAGCGTTGTTCTGCAGGGGTATGGCTACACCTTC. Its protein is CSVVLQGYGYTF.

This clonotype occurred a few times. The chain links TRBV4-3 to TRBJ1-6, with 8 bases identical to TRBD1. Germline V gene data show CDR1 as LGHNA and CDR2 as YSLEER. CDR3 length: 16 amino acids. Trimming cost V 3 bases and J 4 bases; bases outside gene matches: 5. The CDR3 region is CASSQSGTGYNSPLHF. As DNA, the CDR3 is TGCGCCAGCAGCCAGAGCGGGACAGGATATAATTCACCCCTCCACTTT.

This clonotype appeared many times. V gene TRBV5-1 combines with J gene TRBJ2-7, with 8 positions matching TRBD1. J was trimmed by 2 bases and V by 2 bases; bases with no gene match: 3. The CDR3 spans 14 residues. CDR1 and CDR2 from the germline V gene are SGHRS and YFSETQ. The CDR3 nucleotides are TGCGCCAGCAGCTTACAGGGGGATACCTACGAGCAGTACTTC. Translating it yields CASSLQGDTYEQYF.

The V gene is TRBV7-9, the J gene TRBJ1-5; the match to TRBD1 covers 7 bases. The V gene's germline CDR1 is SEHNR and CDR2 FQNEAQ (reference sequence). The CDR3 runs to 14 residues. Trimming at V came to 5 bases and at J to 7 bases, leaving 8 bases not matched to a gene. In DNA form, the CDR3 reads TGTGCCAGCAGCCTTACAGGGGTTAGGCAGCCCCAGCATTTT. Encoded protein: CASSLTGVRQPQHF. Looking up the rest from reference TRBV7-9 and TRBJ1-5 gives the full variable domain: DTGVSQNPRHKITKRGQNVTFRCDPISEHNRLYWYRQTLGQGPEFLTYFQNEAQLEKSRLLSDRFSAERPKGSFSTLEIQRTEQGDSAMYLCASSLTGVRQPQHFGDGTRLSIL.

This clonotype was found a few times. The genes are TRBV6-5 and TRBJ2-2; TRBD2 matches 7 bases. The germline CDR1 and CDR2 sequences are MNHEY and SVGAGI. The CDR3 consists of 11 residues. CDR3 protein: CAATGGGELFF. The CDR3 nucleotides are TGTGCAGCAACGGGGGGCGGGGAGCTGTTTTTT.

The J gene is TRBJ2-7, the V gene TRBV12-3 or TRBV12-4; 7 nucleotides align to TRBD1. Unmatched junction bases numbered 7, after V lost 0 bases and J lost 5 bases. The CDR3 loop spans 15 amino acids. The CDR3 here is CASSLAPTGFNEQYF. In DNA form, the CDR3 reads TGTGCCAGCAGTTTAGCCCCGACAGGGTTTAACGAGCAGTACTTC.

CDR3 in amino acids: CASSSPDRGKTEAFF. CDR3 nucleotide sequence: TGTGCCAGCAGTTCCCCGGACAGGGGAAAGACTGAAGCTTTCTTT. The chain uses TRBV6-5 and TRBJ1-1, with 9 bases fitting TRBD1. Looked up from germline, CDR1 is MNHEY and CDR2 is SVGAGI. The V segment lost 4 bases and the J segment 5 bases; nucleotides outside the gene matches: 8. This CDR3 comprises 15 residues.

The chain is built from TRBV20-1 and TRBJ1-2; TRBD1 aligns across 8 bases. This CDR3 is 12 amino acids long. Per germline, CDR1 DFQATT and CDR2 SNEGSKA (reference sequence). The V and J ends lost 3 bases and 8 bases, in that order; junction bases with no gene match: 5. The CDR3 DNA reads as TGCAGTGCTAGTCTGCAGGGGGCGGGCTACACCTTC. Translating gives CSASLQGAGYTF.

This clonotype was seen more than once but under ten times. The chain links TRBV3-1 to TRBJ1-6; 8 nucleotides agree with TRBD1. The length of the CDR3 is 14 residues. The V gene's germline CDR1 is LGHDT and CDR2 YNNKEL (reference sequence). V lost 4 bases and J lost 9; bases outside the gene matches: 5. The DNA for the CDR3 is TGTGCCAGCAGCCGCGGACAGGGATCTTCACCCCTCCACTTT. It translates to CASSRGQGSSPLHF.

CDR3 region: CASSAPLRDNEQYF. In nucleotides, the CDR3 is TGTGCCAGCAGTGCCCCCTTAAGGGACAACGAGCAGTACTTC. V and J are TRBV25-1 and TRBJ2-7; possible D gene TRBD1, 6 bases. Germline V CDR1 and CDR2: MGHDK, SYGVNS. The CDR3 loop spans 14 amino acids. V lost 4 bases and J 5 bases, leaving 15 bases between the germline ends.